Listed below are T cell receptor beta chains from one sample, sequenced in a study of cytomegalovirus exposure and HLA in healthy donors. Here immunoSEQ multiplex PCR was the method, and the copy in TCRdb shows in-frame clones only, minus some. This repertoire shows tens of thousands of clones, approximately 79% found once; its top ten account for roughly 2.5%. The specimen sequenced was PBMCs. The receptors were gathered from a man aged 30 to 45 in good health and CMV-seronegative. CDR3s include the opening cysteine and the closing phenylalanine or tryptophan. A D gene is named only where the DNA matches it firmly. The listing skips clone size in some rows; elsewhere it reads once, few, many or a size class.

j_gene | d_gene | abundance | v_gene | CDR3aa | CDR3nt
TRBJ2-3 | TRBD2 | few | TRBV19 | CASSNTISGTQYF | TGTGCCAGTAGTAACACCATTAGCGGGACGCAGTATTTT
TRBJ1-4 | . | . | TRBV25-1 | CASSDPNTGYQEKLFF | TGTGCCAGCAGTGACCCCAATACAGGGTATCAGGAAAAACTGTTTTTT
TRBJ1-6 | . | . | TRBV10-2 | CASSEISSNSPLHF | TGCGCCAGCAGTGAGATATCCTCTAATTCACCCCTCCACTTT
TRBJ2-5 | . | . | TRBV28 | CASILGGKETQYF | TGTGCCAGCATTCTAGGGGGAAAAGAGACCCAGTACTTC
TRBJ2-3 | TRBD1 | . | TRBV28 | CASSSTGGAGTDTQYF | TGTGCCAGCAGTTCGACAGGGGGAGCGGGGACAGATACGCAGTATTTT
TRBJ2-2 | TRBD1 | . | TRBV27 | CASSSGQGGTGELFF | TGTGCCAGCAGTTCGGGACAGGGGGGAACCGGGGAGCTGTTTTTT
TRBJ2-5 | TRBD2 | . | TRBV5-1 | CASSPGLAGGDETQYF | TGCGCCAGCAGCCCTGGACTAGCGGGGGGGGATGAGACCCAGTACTTC
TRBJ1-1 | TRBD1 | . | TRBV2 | CASSAYINRGSNTEAFF | TGTGCCAGCAGTGCCTATATCAACAGGGGGTCAAACACTGAAGCTTTCTTT
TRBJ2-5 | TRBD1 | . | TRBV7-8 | CASSPRDRAETQYF | TGTGCCAGCAGCCCCCGGGACAGGGCAGAGACCCAGTACTTC
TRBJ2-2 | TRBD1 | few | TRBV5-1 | CASSSQGAIDTGELFF | TGCGCCAGCAGCTCTCAGGGGGCGATCGATACCGGGGAGCTGTTTTTT
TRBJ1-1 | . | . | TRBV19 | CASSLVLNTEAFF | TGTGCCAGTAGTCTCGTTTTGAACACTGAAGCTTTCTTT
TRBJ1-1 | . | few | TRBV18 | CASSPRRKVESTEAFF | TGTGCCAGCTCACCACGCCGAAAAGTTGAGAGCACTGAAGCTTTCTTT
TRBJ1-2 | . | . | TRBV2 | CASSEANTGNGYTF | TGTGCCAGCAGTGAAGCAAATACAGGGAATGGCTACACCTTC
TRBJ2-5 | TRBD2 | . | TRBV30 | CAWAPLAGGRTQYF | TGTGCCTGGGCCCCACTAGCGGGGGGTAGGACCCAGTACTTC
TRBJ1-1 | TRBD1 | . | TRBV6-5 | CASSYSGQEGTEAFF | TGTGCCAGCAGTTACTCCGGACAGGAGGGCACTGAAGCTTTCTTT
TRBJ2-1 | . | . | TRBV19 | CANRGAGISYNEQFF | TGTGCCAATAGGGGGGCCGGAATCTCCTACAATGAGCAGTTCTTC
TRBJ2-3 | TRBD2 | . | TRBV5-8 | CASSLGQRGYGDTQYF | TGTGCCAGCAGCTTGGGCCAGCGGGGGTATGGTGATACGCAGTATTTT
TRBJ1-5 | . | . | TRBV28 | CASSGTNYQPQHF | TGTGCCAGCTCCGGGACAAATTATCAGCCCCAGCATTTT
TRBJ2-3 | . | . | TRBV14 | CASSSQPGEIQYF | TGTGCCAGCAGCTCCCAACCCGGGGAGATTCAGTATTTT
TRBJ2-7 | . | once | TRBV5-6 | CASSLVIRSYEQYF | TGTGCCAGCAGCTTGGTTATTCGGTCCTACGAGCAGTACTTC
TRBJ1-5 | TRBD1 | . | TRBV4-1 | CASSATTGGAQQPQHF | TGCGCCAGCAGCGCCACGACAGGGGGCGCGCAGCAGCCCCAGCATTTT
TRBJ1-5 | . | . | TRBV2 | CASSDRWGGGQPQHF | TGTGCCAGCAGTGACCGTTGGGGCGGGGGTCAGCCCCAGCATTTT